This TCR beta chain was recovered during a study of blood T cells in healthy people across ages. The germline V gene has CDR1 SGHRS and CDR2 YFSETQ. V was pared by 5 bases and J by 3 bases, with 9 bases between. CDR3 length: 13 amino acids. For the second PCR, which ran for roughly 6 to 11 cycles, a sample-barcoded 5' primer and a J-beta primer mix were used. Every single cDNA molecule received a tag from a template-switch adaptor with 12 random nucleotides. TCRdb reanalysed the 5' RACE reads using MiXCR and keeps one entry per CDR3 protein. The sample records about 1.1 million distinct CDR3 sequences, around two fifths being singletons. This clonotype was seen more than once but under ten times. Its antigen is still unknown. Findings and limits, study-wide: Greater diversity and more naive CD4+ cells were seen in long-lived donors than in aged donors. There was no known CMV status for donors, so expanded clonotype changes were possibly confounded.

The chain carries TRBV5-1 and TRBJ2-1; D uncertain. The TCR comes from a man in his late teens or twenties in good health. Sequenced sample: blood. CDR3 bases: TGCGCCAGCAGGCCGGACGGCTACAATGAGCAGTTCTTC. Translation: CASRPDGYNEQFF.